A single sample is the source of the 13 T cell receptor beta chains below, sequenced in a study of identical twins. TCRdb redid the calling of the 5' RACE reads with MiXCR, one entry per CDR3 protein. The sample lists some 1,700,000 distinct CDR3 sequences, around 33% occurring once. Sample: cord blood. The receptors stem from a newborn girl in good health.

This clonotype showed up many times. Just one base apart from a much larger clone, this may be a read error. The J gene is TRBJ2-1, the V gene TRBV7-2, with 10 positions matching TRBD2. In germline, CDR1 is SGHTA, CDR2 FQGNSA. The CDR3 runs to 14 residues. Unmatched junction bases numbered 4, after V lost 6 bases and J lost 5 bases. The CDR3 DNA reads as TGTGCCAGCAGTTTCCTAGCGGGAGACAATGAGCAGTTCTTC. It encodes CASSFLAGDNEQFF.

The chain links TRBV20-1 to TRBJ2-4; D unclear. The germline V gene encodes CDR1 DFQATT and CDR2 SNEGSKA (reference sequence). V was trimmed by 7 bases and J by 0 bases, leaving 13 bases between them. The CDR3 is made up of 14 amino acids. CDR3 sequence: CSGSPTVAKNIQYF. The CDR3 coding sequence is TGCAGTGGCAGCCCTACAGTAGCCAAAAACATTCAGTACTTC.

This clonotype was seen just once. The rearrangement joins TRBV2 to TRBJ2-7, with D possibly being TRBD2 (5 bases). The J call could be wrong; TRBJ2-4 is a better fit for the DNA end. Germline V gene lookup returns CDR1 SNHLY and CDR2 FYNNEI. This CDR3 comprises 12 residues. The CDR3 nucleotides are TGTGCCAGCAGACCCGGGGAAAACATTCAGTACTTC. Translating gives CASRPGENIQYF.

In its sample, this clonotype was seen a few times. V and J are TRBV7-9 and TRBJ2-2, with a possible D match to TRBD1 (5 bases). CDR1 is SEHNR and CDR2 is FQNEAQ in the germline V gene (reference sequence). V was pared by 5 bases and J by 6 bases, with 13 bases between. There are 14 residues in the CDR3. The CDR3 loop is CASSIRGLPGELFF. In nucleotides, the CDR3 is TGTGCCAGCAGCATTAGGGGTTTACCCGGGGAGCTGTTTTTT.

This clonotype was counted between two and nine times. J is TRBJ2-3 and V is TRBV7-6, with a weak D call TRBD2 (7 bases). This CDR3 has 15 residues. From germline, CDR1 is SGHVS and CDR2 FNYEAQ. The germline V and J ends were trimmed by 1 base and 3 bases, with 11 bases remaining between them. The CDR3 loop reads CASSLVGGQTDTQYF. CDR3 DNA sequence: TGTGCCAGCAGCTTAGTGGGGGGGCAAACAGATACGCAGTATTTT.

Comments on this clonotype: A much larger clonotype is one base distant, so this may be a read error. The rearrangement links TRBV20-1 to TRBJ2-1, with a weak D call TRBD2 (5 bases). The CDR3 has 13 amino acids. Trimming cost V 3 bases and J 6 bases, with 12 bases left between them. Germline values: CDR1 DFQATT, CDR2 SNEGSKA (reference sequence). The chain's CDR3 is CSASFVGVNEQFF. For the CDR3, the DNA is TGCAGTGCTAGTTTCGTCGGGGTCAATGAGCAGTTCTTC.

V usage is TRBV11-2 and J usage is TRBJ2-5; D perhaps matches TRBD1 (5 bases). This CDR3 has 17 residues. Per the germline V gene, CDR1 is SGHAT and CDR2 is FQNNGV. V lost 2 bases and J 2 bases, leaving 18 bases between the germline ends. The CDR3 nucleotides are TGTGCCAGCAGCTTATTTTTTCTAGGGGTGGGACAAGAGACCCAGTACTTC. Protein sequence: CASSLFFLGVGQETQYF. Full variable domain (rest looked up from reference TRBV11-2 and TRBJ2-5): EAGVAQSPRYKIIEKRQSVAFWCNPISGHATLYWYQQILGQGPKLLIQFQNNGVVDDSQLPKDRFSAERLKGVDSTLKIQPAKLEDSAVYLCASSLFFLGVGQETQYFGPGTRLLVL.

There are a few counts of this clonotype. The chain has TRBV20-1 and TRBJ2-7; D perhaps matches TRBD2 (6 bases). The V end was cut by 2 bases, the J end by 2 bases, with 16 bases between. CDR1 DFQATT and CDR2 SNEGSKA come from the germline V gene (reference sequence). The CDR3 loop spans 15 amino acids. This CDR3 is CSARQITSFTYEQYF. CDR3 nucleotides: TGCAGTGCTAGACAAATAACTAGCTTTACCTACGAGCAGTACTTC.

J is TRBJ2-4 and V is TRBV4-1; unclear D gene. The J call is uncertain, as TRBJ2-7 better fits the DNA end. From germline, CDR1 is MGHRA and CDR2 YSYEKL. This CDR3 comprises 15 residues. The DNA for the CDR3 is TGCGCCAGCAGCCAAGTTGGACGGGTCCTAGGCGAGCAGTACTTC. The encoded protein is CASSQVGRVLGEQYF.

This clonotype was counted many times. The chain joins TRBV5-1 to TRBJ2-7; 7 bases fit TRBD2. CDR3 length: 16 amino acids. Per germline, CDR1 SGHRS and CDR2 YFSETQ. Trimming cost V 2 bases and J 1 base; bases outside gene matches: 9. The DNA of the CDR3 is TGCGCCAGCAGCTTCGCTAGCGGTGGGGGATCCTACGAGCAGTACTTC. It yields the protein CASSFASGGGSYEQYF.

J is TRBJ2-1 and V is TRBV7-9, with TRBD2 identical over 14 bases. The CDR3 extends over 20 amino acids. The J segment lost 12 bases and the V segment lost 5 bases, leaving 24 bases of the junction unmatched. Germline V gene sequence: CDR1 SEHNR, CDR2 FQNEAQ (reference sequence). The CDR3 here is CASSPMGLAGVQAVPHGQFF. The CDR3 DNA sequence: TGTGCCAGCAGCCCGATGGGACTAGCGGGAGTACAAGCAGTTCCCCATGGGCAGTTCTTC.

This chain joins TRBV28 and TRBJ2-2; a possible D gene is TRBD1 (6 bases). Trimming removed 3 bases at V and 1 base at J, with 15 bases between. This CDR3 region has 17 residues. Germline values: CDR1 MDHEN, CDR2 SYDVKM. This CDR3 reads CASSFASGTQNTGELFF. CDR3 nucleotide sequence: TGTGCCAGCAGTTTTGCCTCCGGGACACAGAACACCGGGGAGCTGTTTTTT.

The sample holds a few counts of this clonotype. The chain recombines TRBV6-6 with TRBJ2-1; D is unclear. CDR1 is MNHNY, CDR2 SVGAGI, per germline (reference sequence). Trimming took off 2 bases at V and 8 bases at J, with 10 bases between the two ends. This CDR3 has 13 residues. The CDR3 protein is CASSYVWVDEQFF. The CDR3 DNA is TGTGCCAGCAGTTACGTATGGGTTGATGAGCAGTTCTTC.